This is a list of T cell receptor beta chains from one sample in a study of T cells in Graves' hyperthyroidism and ophthalmopathy. TCRdb re-analysed the multiplex PCR reads in MiXCR, keeping a single row per CDR3 protein. The sample carries under 350,000 distinct CDR3 sequences, approximately 15% recorded once. The specimen was blood. These receptors came from a woman in her sixties with Graves' ophthalmopathy. Both conserved end residues are part of each CDR3. D genes are given only for firm matches. Only part of the rows carry a size: once, few, many, or a class if the clone is expanded.

d_call clone_size j_call v_call cdr3_aa cdr3_nt
NA many TRBJ2-5 TRBV5-1 CASSRGGETQYF TGCGCCAGCAGCAGGGGGGGCGAGACCCAGTACTTC
TRBD2 NA TRBJ2-3 TRBV7-2 CASSLFNAGGRDTQYF TGTGCCAGCAGCTTATTTAATGCGGGGGGGCGAGATACGCAGTATTTT
TRBD2 many TRBJ2-1 TRBV7-8 CASRGGGTPYNEQFF TGTGCCAGCAGGGGGGGGGGGACTCCCTACAATGAGCAGTTCTTC
NA NA TRBJ2-7 TRBV7-2 CASSLKVGGRASSYEQYF TGTGCCAGCAGCTTAAAGGTGGGAGGTAGGGCTAGCTCCTACGAGCAGTACTTC
TRBD2 many TRBJ2-1 TRBV7-3 CASSLNPSGASYNEQFF TGTGCCAGCAGCTTAAACCCTAGCGGGGCCTCTTACAATGAGCAGTTCTTC
NA many TRBJ1-1 TRBV7-6 CASSFPGHDLNTEAFF TGTGCCAGCAGCTTTCCGGGCCACGATTTGAACACTGAAGCTTTCTTT
NA NA TRBJ1-1 TRBV14 CASSQVAGLNTEAFF TGTGCCAGCAGCCAAGTGGCGGGACTGAACACTGAAGCTTTCTTT
TRBD1 many TRBJ2-7 TRBV29-1 CSAAGTGTYEQYF TGCAGCGCCGCCGGGACAGGTACCTACGAGCAGTACTTC
NA many TRBJ1-1 TRBV7-2 CARNQIGLGVRNTEAFF TGTGCCAGAAACCAGATCGGGTTAGGCGTTCGGAACACTGAAGCTTTCTTT
NA NA TRBJ2-7 TRBV7-9 CASSYGTLSYEQYF TGTGCCAGCAGCTACGGGACCCTCTCCTACGAGCAGTACTTC
NA NA TRBJ1-4 TRBV7-2 CASSPQAGLDEKLFF TGTGCCAGCAGCCCACAGGCAGGGTTGGATGAAAAACTGTTTTTT
NA NA TRBJ1-2 TRBV4-3 CASSQAGVGGYTF TGCGCCAGCAGCCAAGCAGGGGTTGGCGGCTACACCTTC
NA many TRBJ1-6 TRBV2 CASSGNNSPLHF TGTGCCAGCTCAGGAAATAATTCACCCCTCCACTTT
NA NA TRBJ2-7 TRBV20-1 CSAREPGLRDYEQYF TGCAGTGCTAGAGAACCGGGACTCCGGGACTACGAGCAGTACTTC
TRBD2 many TRBJ2-3 TRBV6-2/TRBV6-3 CASNQRLAWDTQYF TGTGCCAGCAACCAAAGACTAGCCTGGGATACGCAGTATTTT
TRBD1 NA TRBJ2-7 TRBV6-1 CASRVGQGRSYEQYF TGTGCCAGCAGGGTCGGACAGGGAAGATCCTACGAGCAGTACTTC
NA few TRBJ1-5 TRBV6-4 CASSHQPQHF TGTGCCAGCAGCCATCAGCCCCAGCATTTT
NA few TRBJ1-4 TRBV5-4 CASRNATNEKLFF TGTGCCTCCAGGAACGCAACTAATGAAAAACTGTTTTTT
NA NA TRBJ1-4 TRBV20-1 CSARVYRGSATNEKLFF TGCAGTGCTAGAGTGTATCGGGGGTCGGCAACTAATGAAAAACTGTTTTTT
NA NA TRBJ2-3 TRBV7-2 CASSLRQASTDTQYF TGTGCCAGCAGCTTACGACAAGCTAGCACAGATACGCAGTATTTT
NA many TRBJ2-7 TRBV7-2 CASSLESGTTSYEQYF TGTGCCAGCAGCTTAGAATCGGGGACAACTTCCTACGAGCAGTACTTC
TRBD2 many TRBJ2-5 TRBV7-9 CASSPIVLAGQETQYF TGTGCCAGCAGCCCCATTGTCCTAGCGGGACAAGAGACCCAGTACTTC
NA few TRBJ1-2 TRBV12-3/TRBV12-4 CASSYLGQPQRGYTF TGTGCCAGCAGTTACCTAGGACAGCCCCAACGGGGCTACACCTTC
TRBD2 many TRBJ2-3 TRBV20-1 CSASRLAGSHEAQYF TGCAGTGCTAGTAGACTAGCGGGATCCCATGAAGCGCAGTATTTT